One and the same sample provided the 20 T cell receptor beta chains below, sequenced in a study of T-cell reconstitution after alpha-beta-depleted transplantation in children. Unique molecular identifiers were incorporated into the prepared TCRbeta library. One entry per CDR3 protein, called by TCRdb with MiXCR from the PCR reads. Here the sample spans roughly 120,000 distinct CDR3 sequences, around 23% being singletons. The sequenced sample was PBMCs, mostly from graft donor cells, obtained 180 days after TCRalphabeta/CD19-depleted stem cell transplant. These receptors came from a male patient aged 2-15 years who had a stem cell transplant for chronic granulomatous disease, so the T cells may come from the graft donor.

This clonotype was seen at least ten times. The CDR3 loop reads CASSARWSGYEQYF. CDR3 nucleotides: TGTGCCAGCAGTGCCCGTTGGAGCGGTTACGAGCAGTACTTC. This chain links TRBV6-1 with TRBJ2-7; D might be TRBD2 (5 bases). Trimming removed 4 bases from V and 4 bases from J, with 14 bases in between. The CDR3 has 14 residues. The germline gives CDR1 MNHNS, CDR2 SASEGT.

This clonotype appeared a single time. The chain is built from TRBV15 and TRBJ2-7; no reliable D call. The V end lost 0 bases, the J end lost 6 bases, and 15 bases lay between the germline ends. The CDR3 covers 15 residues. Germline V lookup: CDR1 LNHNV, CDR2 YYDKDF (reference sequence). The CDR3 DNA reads TGTGCCACCAGCAGAGAGATCAGGATGGGTGGCGAGCAGTACTTC. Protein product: CATSREIRMGGEQYF.

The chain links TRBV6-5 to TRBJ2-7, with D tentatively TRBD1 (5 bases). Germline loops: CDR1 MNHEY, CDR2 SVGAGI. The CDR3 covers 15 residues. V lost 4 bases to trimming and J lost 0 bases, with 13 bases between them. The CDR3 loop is CASSSTGATSYEQYF. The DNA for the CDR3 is TGTGCCAGCAGTTCCACAGGCGCTACCTCCTACGAGCAGTACTTC.

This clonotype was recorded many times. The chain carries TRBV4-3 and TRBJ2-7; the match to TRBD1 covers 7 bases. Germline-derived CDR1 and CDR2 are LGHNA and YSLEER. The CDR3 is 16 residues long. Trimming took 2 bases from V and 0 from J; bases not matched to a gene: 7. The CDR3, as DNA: TGCGCCAGCAGCCAACCAAACCGGGACAGCTCCTACGAGCAGTACTTC. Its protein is CASSQPNRDSSYEQYF.

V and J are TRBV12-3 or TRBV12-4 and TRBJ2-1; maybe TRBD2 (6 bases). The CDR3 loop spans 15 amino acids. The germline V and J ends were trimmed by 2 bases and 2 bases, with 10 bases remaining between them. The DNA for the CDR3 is TGTGCCAGCAGTTTATTCGGGAGTCCCTACAATGAGCAGTTCTTC. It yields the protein CASSLFGSPYNEQFF.

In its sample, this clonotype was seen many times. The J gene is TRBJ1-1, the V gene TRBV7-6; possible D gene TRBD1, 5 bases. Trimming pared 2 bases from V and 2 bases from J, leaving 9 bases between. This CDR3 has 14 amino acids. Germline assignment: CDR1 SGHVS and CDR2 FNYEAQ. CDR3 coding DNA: TGTGCCAGCAGCTTACTGGGGGTCAACACTGAAGCTTTCTTT. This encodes CASSLLGVNTEAFF.

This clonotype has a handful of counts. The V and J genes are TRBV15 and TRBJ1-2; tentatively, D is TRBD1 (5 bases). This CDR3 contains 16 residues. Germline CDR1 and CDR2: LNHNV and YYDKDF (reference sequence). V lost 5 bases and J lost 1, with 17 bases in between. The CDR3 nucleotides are TGTGCCACCAGCCCGGATACACAGGAACATAACTATGGCTACACCTTC. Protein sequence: CATSPDTQEHNYGYTF. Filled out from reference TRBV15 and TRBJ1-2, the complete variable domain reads DAMVIQNPRYQVTQFGKPVTLSCSQTLNHNVMYWYQQKSSQAPKLLFHYYDKDFNNEADTPDNFQSRRPNTSFCFLDIRSPGLGDTAMYLCATSPDTQEHNYGYTFGSGTRLTVV.

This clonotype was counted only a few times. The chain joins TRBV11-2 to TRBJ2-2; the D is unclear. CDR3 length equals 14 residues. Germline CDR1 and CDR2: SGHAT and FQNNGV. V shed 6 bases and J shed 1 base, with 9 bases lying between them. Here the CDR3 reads CASRNTGNTGELFF. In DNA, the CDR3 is TGTGCCAGCAGAAATACCGGGAACACCGGGGAGCTGTTTTTT.

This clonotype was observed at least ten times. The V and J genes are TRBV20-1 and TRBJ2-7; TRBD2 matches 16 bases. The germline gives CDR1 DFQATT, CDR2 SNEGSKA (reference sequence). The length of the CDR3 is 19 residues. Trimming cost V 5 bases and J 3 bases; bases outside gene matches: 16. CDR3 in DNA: TGCAGTGCTTCGACTACTACCGGGACTAGCGGGAGGGCCTTCTACGAGCAGTACTTC. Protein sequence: CSASTTTGTSGRAFYEQYF.

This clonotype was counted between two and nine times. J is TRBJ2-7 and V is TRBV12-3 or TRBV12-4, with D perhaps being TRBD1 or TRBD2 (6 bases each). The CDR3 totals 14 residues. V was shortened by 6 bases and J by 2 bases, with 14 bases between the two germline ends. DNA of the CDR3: TGTGCCAGCAGCCCGCCGGGGGCAACCTACGAGCAGTACTTC. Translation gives CASSPPGATYEQYF.

The CDR3, as DNA: TGTGTCACTCTTGGCTACTCCTACGAGCAGTACTTC. It codes for CVTLGYSYEQYF. V usage is TRBV7-8 and J usage is TRBJ2-7, with D unclear. Germline loops: CDR1 SGHVS, CDR2 FQNEAQ. CDR3 size: 12 residues.

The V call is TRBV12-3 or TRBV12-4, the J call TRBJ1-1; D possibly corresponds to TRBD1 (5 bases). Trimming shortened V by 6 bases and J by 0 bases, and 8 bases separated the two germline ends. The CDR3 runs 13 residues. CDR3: CASRDTLNTEAFF. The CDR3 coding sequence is TGTGCCAGCAGGGACACTTTGAACACTGAAGCTTTCTTT.

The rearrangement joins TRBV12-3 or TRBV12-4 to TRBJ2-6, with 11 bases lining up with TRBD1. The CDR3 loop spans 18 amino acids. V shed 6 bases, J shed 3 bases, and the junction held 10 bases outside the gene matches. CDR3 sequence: CASSFVRDRGYGANVLTF. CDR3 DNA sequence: TGTGCCAGCAGCTTTGTGAGGGACAGGGGGTATGGGGCCAACGTCCTGACTTTC.

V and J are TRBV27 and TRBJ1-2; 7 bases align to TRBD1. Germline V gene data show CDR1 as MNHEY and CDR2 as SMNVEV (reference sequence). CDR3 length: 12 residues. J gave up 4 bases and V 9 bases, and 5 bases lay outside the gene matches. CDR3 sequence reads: CASRQGAYGYTF. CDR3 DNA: TGTGCCAGTAGACAGGGTGCCTATGGCTACACCTTC.

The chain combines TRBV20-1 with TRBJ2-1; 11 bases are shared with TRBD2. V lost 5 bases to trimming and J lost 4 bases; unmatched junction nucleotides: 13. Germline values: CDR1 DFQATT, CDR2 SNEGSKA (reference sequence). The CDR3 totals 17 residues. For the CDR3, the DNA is TGCAGTGCTCCCAGGGGCCCACTAGCGGGAGCATACAATGAGCAGTTCTTC. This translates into CSAPRGPLAGAYNEQFF.

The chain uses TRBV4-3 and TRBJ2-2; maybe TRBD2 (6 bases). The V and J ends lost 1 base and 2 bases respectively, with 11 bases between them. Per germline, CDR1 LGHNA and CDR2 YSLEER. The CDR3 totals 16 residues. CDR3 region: CASSQAWRGNTGELFF. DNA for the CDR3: TGCGCCAGCAGCCAAGCTTGGCGGGGTAACACCGGGGAGCTGTTTTTT.

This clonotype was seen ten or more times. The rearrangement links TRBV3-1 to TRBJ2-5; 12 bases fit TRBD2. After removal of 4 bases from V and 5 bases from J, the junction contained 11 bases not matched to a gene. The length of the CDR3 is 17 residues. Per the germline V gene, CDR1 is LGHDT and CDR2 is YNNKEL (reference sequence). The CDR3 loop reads CASSLGETSGSYETQYF. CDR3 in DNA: TGTGCCAGCAGCCTTGGAGAGACTAGCGGGAGTTACGAGACCCAGTACTTC.

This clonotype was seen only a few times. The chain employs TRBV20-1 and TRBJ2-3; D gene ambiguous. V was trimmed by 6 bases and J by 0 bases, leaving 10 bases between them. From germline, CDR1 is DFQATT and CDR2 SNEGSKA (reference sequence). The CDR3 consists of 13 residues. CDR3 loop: CSALPISTDTQYF. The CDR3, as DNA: TGCAGTGCCCTGCCGATTAGCACAGATACGCAGTATTTT.

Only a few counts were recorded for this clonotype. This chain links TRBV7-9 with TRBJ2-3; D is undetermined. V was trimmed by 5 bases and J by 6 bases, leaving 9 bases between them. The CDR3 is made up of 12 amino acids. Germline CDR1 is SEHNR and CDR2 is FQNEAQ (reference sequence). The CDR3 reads CASSDRRDTQYF. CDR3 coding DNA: TGTGCCAGCAGCGATCGTCGGGATACGCAGTATTTT.

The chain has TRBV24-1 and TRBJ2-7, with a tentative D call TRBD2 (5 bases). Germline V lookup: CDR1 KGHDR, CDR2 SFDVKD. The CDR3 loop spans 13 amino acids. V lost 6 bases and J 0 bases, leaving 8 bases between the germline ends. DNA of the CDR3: TGTGCCACCAGTTTGGGGAGCTCCTACGAGCAGTACTTC. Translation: CATSLGSSYEQYF.